A selection of T cell receptor beta chains follows, all from one sample in a study of early T cells in non-severe SARS-CoV-2 infection. TCRdb used MiXCR to reprocess the 5' RACE reads, holding one entry per CDR3 protein. The sample consists of tens of thousands of distinct CDR3 sequences, 10% to 15% of them appearing once. Sequences were obtained from whole blood. Receptor source: an adult who was a healthcare worker with PCR-confirmed SARS-CoV-2 infection or an uninfected control (not recorded which). Each CDR3 is given with its conserved first and last residue.

V gene: TRBV6-4; CDR3 length: 13; CDR3 protein: CASSEQSNTEAFF
V gene: TRBV11-2; CDR3 length: 16; CDR3 protein: CASSLKLTGGFYEQYF
V gene: TRBV5-1; CDR3 length: 17; CDR3 protein: CASSLVTGGSPAYEQYF
V gene: TRBV10-1; CDR3 length: 10; CDR3 protein: CASSLRGRHF
V gene: TRBV5-1; CDR3 length: 13; CDR3 protein: CASSLDRGGTQYF
V gene: TRBV9; CDR3 length: 14; CDR3 protein: CASSVGPTGNEQYF
V gene: TRBV19; CDR3 length: 12; CDR3 protein: CASTGGMDIQYF
V gene: TRBV9; CDR3 length: 13; CDR3 protein: CASGDGVGYEQYF
V gene: TRBV6-5; CDR3 length: 15; CDR3 protein: CASTPGGAYSYEQYF
V gene: TRBV19; CDR3 length: 16; CDR3 protein: CASSPRTGRGGQPQHF
V gene: TRBV7-2; CDR3 length: 13; CDR3 protein: CASRRTGGETQYF
V gene: TRBV10-2; CDR3 length: 12; CDR3 protein: CASSEGGTEAFF
V gene: TRBV4-1; CDR3 length: 15; CDR3 protein: CASSQDRGSGDTQYF
V gene: TRBV5-1; CDR3 length: 17; CDR3 protein: CASSVPGTAIPTGELFF
V gene: TRBV12-3/TRBV12-4; CDR3 length: 15; CDR3 protein: CASSFGADRASEQFF
V gene: TRBV7-2; CDR3 length: 15; CDR3 protein: CASSLDGTRADTQYF
V gene: TRBV7-2; CDR3 length: 14; CDR3 protein: CASSYRLANTEAFF
V gene: TRBV20-1; CDR3 length: 12; CDR3 protein: CSACGTSYGYTF
V gene: TRBV12-3/TRBV12-4; CDR3 length: 16; CDR3 protein: CASSSTPGTPNSPLHF
V gene: TRBV24-1; CDR3 length: 14; CDR3 protein: CATRGAGSDNEQFF
V gene: TRBV20-1; CDR3 length: 13; CDR3 protein: CSASPRYQETQYF
V gene: TRBV11-3; CDR3 length: 16; CDR3 protein: CASSLGEPWGADTQYF
V gene: TRBV10-2; CDR3 length: 13; CDR3 protein: CASSQTGSGGQYF
V gene: TRBV3-1; CDR3 length: 16; CDR3 protein: CASSPLYRGSNTEAFF
V gene: TRBV5-1; CDR3 length: 13; CDR3 protein: CASSLPGGNEQYF
V gene: TRBV5-4; CDR3 length: 12; CDR3 protein: CASSSAGLPLHF
V gene: TRBV9; CDR3 length: 16; CDR3 protein: CASSLTGATHTDTQYF
V gene: TRBV19; CDR3 length: 15; CDR3 protein: CASSIQMDMNTEAFF
V gene: TRBV18; CDR3 length: 15; CDR3 protein: CASSPPTGGNTEAFF
V gene: TRBV5-1; CDR3 length: 14; CDR3 protein: CASSPGQSNEKLFF
V gene: TRBV7-9; CDR3 length: 16; CDR3 protein: CASSPPGQRTTGELFF
V gene: TRBV6-5; CDR3 length: 14; CDR3 protein: CASSYRGLAGELFF
V gene: TRBV5-6; CDR3 length: 15; CDR3 protein: CASSLVGGPTDTQYF
V gene: TRBV7-3; CDR3 length: 16; CDR3 protein: CASSLVTGPDTGELFF
V gene: TRBV19; CDR3 length: 14; CDR3 protein: CASLGQGYTGELFF
V gene: TRBV11-2; CDR3 length: 13; CDR3 protein: CASSFGPGVKLFF
V gene: TRBV6-6; CDR3 length: 16; CDR3 protein: CASSYPTTGLDTEAFF
V gene: TRBV5-5; CDR3 length: 16; CDR3 protein: CASSLAPGQGTYEQYF
V gene: TRBV29-1; CDR3 length: 13; CDR3 protein: CSVVAGPYNEQFF
V gene: TRBV2; CDR3 length: 14; CDR3 protein: CASRAWGAEETQYF
V gene: TRBV5-5; CDR3 length: 15; CDR3 protein: CASSLEVASGTEAFF
V gene: TRBV19; CDR3 length: 12; CDR3 protein: CASRSSTDTQYF
V gene: TRBV3-1; CDR3 length: 18; CDR3 protein: CASSPHPTSGGDTDTQYF
V gene: TRBV29-1; CDR3 length: 13; CDR3 protein: CSVAQRLGNEQFF
V gene: TRBV11-2; CDR3 length: 14; CDR3 protein: CATSRTGSYNEQFF
V gene: TRBV9; CDR3 length: 16; CDR3 protein: CASSPTTGVDNSPLHF
V gene: TRBV5-1; CDR3 length: 18; CDR3 protein: CASSLATSGGALPDTQYF
V gene: TRBV24-1; CDR3 length: 14; CDR3 protein: CATSDGTGNTEAFF
V gene: TRBV9; CDR3 length: 12; CDR3 protein: CASSVERDTQYF
V gene: TRBV11-2; CDR3 length: 16; CDR3 protein: CASSLVSLGGNSPLHF
V gene: TRBV3-1; CDR3 length: 13; CDR3 protein: CASSQKGGETQYF
V gene: TRBV9; CDR3 length: 15; CDR3 protein: CASSVAKGGNSPLHF
V gene: TRBV20-1; CDR3 length: 13; CDR3 protein: CSARGYRSYEQYF
V gene: TRBV7-2; CDR3 length: 14; CDR3 protein: CVSSHRGYTGELFF
V gene: TRBV30; CDR3 length: 15; CDR3 protein: CACPPASNINEKLFF
V gene: TRBV4-1; CDR3 length: 15; CDR3 protein: CASRNIGQGHSPLHF
V gene: TRBV7-8; CDR3 length: 14; CDR3 protein: CASSFGDRLYGYTF
V gene: TRBV3-1; CDR3 length: 14; CDR3 protein: CASSQRLDQETQYF
V gene: TRBV18; CDR3 length: 13; CDR3 protein: CASSPRSLYEQYF
V gene: TRBV6-1; CDR3 length: 13; CDR3 protein: CASIPRNTGELFF